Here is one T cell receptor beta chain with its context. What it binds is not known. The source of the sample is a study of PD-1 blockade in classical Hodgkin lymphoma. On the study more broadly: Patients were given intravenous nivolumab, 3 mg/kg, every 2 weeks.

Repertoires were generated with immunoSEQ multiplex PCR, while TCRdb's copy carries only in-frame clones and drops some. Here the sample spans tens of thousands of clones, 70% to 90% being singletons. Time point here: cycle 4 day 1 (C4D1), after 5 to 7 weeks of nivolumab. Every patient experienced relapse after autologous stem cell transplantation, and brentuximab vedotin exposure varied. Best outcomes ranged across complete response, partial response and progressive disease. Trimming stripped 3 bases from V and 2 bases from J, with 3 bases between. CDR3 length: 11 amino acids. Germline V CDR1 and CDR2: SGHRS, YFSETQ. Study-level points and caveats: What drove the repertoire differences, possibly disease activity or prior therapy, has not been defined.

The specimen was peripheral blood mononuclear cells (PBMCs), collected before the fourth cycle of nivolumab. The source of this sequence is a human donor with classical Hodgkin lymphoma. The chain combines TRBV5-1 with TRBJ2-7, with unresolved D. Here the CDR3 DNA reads TGCGCCAGCAGCTCAACCTACGAGCAGTACTTC. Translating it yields CASSSTYEQYF.